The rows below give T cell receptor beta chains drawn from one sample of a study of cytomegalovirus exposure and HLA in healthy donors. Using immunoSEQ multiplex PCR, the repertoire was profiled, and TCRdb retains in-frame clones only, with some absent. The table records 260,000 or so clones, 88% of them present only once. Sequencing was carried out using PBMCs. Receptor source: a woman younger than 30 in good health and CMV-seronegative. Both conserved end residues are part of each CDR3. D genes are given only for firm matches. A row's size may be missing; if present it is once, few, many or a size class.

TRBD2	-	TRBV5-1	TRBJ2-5	CASSPGGSVRKTQYF	TGCGCCAGCAGCCCGGGCGGGAGTGTGAGGAAGACCCAGTACTTC
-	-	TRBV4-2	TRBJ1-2	CASSPLQGQGYGYTF	TGTGCCAGCAGCCCACTACAGGGACAAGGCTATGGCTACACCTTC
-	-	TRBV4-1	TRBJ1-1	CASSQEEGRGYTEAFF	TGCGCCAGCAGCCAAGAAGAGGGTCGGGGGTACACTGAAGCTTTCTTT
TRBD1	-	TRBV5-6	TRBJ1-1	CASSPARGTGEDAEAFF	TGTGCCAGCAGCCCAGCTAGGGGGACAGGGGAGGACGCTGAAGCTTTCTTT
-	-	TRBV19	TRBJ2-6	CASEWSGANVLTF	TGTGCCAGCGAGTGGTCTGGGGCCAACGTCCTGACTTTC
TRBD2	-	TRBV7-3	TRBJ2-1	CASSPNSGLNNEQFF	TGTGCCAGCAGCCCCAACTCGGGACTAAACAATGAGCAGTTCTTC
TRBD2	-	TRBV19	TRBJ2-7	CASSIGTSGSYEQYF	TGTGCCAGTAGTATTGGGACTAGCGGGAGTTACGAGCAGTACTTC
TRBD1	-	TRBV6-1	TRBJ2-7	CASSARDRGYEQYF	TGTGCCAGCAGCGCCCGGGACAGGGGATACGAGCAGTACTTC
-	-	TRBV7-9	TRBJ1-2	CASSLASGGAGYGYTF	TGTGCCAGCAGCTTAGCATCTGGGGGCGCGGGCTATGGCTACACCTTC
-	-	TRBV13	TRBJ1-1	CASSLRRAGPYTEAFF	TGTGCCAGCAGCTTACGGAGGGCAGGCCCCTACACTGAAGCTTTCTTT
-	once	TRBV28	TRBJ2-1	CASSLPGVGNEQFF	TGTGCCAGCAGCTTACCGGGGGTGGGCAATGAGCAGTTCTTC
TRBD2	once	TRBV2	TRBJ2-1	CATLLAGGYNEQFF	TGTGCCACCCTACTAGCGGGGGGATACAATGAGCAGTTCTTC
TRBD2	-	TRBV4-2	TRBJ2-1	CASSQSSGSSYNEQFF	TGTGCCAGCAGCCAATCTAGCGGGAGCTCCTACAATGAGCAGTTCTTC
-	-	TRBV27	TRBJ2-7	CASSLLSRNSYEQYF	TGTGCCAGCAGTTTATTGTCGCGGAATTCCTACGAGCAGTACTTC
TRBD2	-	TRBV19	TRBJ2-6	CASSRTSALSGANVLTF	TGTGCCAGTAGTCGGACTAGCGCCCTCTCTGGGGCCAACGTCCTGACTTTC
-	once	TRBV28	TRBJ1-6	CASTRGGGGVMGSPLHF	TGTGCCAGCACTAGGGGAGGGGGAGGTGTTATGGGTTCACCCCTCCACTTT
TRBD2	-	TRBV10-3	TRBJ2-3	CATMTSGSGEVPDTQYF	TGTGCCACGATGACTAGCGGGAGCGGAGAGGTCCCAGATACGCAGTATTTT
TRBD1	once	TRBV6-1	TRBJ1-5	CASSEGTGSWQPQHF	TGTGCCAGCAGTGAAGGGACAGGGTCGTGGCAGCCCCAGCATTTT
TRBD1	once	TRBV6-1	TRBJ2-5	CASSGHRGRETQYF	TGTGCCAGCAGTGGTCACAGGGGGCGAGAGACCCAGTACTTC
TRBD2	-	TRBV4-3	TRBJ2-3	CASSQDGSGEAGGPRDTQYF	TGCGCCAGCAGCCAAGATGGTTCCGGTGAAGCGGGAGGGCCGCGAGATACGCAGTATTTT
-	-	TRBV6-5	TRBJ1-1	CASTSNHMNTEAFF	TGTGCCAGCACTAGCAACCATATGAACACTGAAGCTTTCTTT
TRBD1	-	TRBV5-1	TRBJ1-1	CASSLQGVTNTEAFF	TGCGCCAGCAGCTTACAGGGGGTTACGAACACTGAAGCTTTCTTT
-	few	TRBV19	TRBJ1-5	CASSRVRQPQHF	TGTGCCAGTAGCAGGGTACGGCAGCCCCAGCATTTT
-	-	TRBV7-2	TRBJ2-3	CASSFGAGSTDTQYF	TGTGCCAGCAGCTTTGGCGCGGGTAGCACAGATACGCAGTATTTT
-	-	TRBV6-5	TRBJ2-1	CASLDPYNEQFF	TGTGCCAGCCTAGACCCCTACAATGAGCAGTTCTTC
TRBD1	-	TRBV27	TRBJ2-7	CASDQPSARTGGPYEQYF	TGTGCCAGCGATCAGCCCTCCGCAAGGACAGGGGGTCCCTACGAGCAGTACTTC
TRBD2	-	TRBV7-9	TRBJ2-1	CASSSSGRAYNEQFF	TGTGCCAGCAGCTCTAGCGGGAGAGCCTACAATGAGCAGTTCTTC
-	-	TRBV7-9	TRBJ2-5	CASSSDAGSQETQYF	TGTGCCAGCAGTTCTGATGCGGGCAGCCAAGAGACCCAGTACTTC
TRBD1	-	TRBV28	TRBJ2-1	CASSPGYRGYNEQFF	TGTGCCAGCAGTCCGGGTTACAGGGGCTACAATGAGCAGTTCTTC
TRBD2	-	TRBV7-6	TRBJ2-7	CASSLSGRINEQYF	TGTGCCAGCAGCTTGAGCGGGAGAATCAACGAGCAGTACTTC
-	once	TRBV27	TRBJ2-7	CASSPLYRGGYEQYF	TGTGCCAGCAGTCCTTTATACAGGGGGGGCTACGAGCAGTACTTC
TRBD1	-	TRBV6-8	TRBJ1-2	CAKLQGLGNGYTF	TGTGCCAAGTTACAGGGGTTGGGGAATGGCTACACCTTC
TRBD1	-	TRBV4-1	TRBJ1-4	CASSQEQGAGEKLFF	TGCGCCAGCAGCCAGGAACAGGGGGCGGGGGAAAAACTGTTTTTT
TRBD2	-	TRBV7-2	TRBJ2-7	CASSLAPSGRALVYEQYF	TGTGCCAGCAGCTTAGCGCCTAGCGGGAGGGCCTTGGTTTATGAGCAGTACTTC
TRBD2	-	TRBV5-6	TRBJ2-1	CASSPQTSGNEQFF	TGTGCCAGCAGCCCCCAGACTAGCGGGAACGAGCAGTTCTTC
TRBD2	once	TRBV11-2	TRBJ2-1	CASSPRGVAGVGYNEQFF	TGTGCCAGCAGCCCCCGTGGGGTAGCGGGAGTGGGTTACAATGAGCAGTTCTTC
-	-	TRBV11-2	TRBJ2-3	CASSLDLTWSGGQYF	TGTGCCAGCAGCTTAGATTTAACCTGGTCAGGAGGGCAGTATTTT
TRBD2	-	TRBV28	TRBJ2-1	CASRTSGYNEQFF	TGTGCCAGTAGGACTAGCGGGTACAATGAGCAGTTCTTC
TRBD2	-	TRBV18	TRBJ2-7	CASSPGTIQVEQYF	TGTGCCAGCTCACCAGGGACTATACAAGTCGAGCAGTACTTC
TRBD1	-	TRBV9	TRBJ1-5	CASSVSDRYDQPQHF	TGTGCCAGCAGCGTATCGGACAGGTACGATCAGCCCCAGCATTTT
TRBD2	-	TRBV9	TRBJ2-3	CASSVKAAGGFTDTQYF	TGTGCCAGCAGCGTTAAAGCGGCGGGGGGATTCACAGATACGCAGTATTTT
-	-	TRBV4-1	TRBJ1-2	CASSPGPLPGAPNYGYTF	TGCGCCAGCAGCCCTGGCCCCCTGCCAGGGGCCCCTAACTATGGCTACACCTTC
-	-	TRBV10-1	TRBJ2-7	CASSESETAEQYF	TGCGCCAGCAGTGAGTCCGAGACAGCCGAGCAGTACTTC
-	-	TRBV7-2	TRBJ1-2	CASSTRQNIPYGYTF	TGTGCCAGCAGCACCCGACAGAACATCCCCTATGGCTACACCTTC
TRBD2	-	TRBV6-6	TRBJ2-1	CASGLAGNEQFF	TGTGCCAGCGGACTAGCGGGCAATGAGCAGTTCTTC
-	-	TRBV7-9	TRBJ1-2	CASSLYDRMDGYTF	TGTGCCAGCAGCTTATATGACAGGATGGATGGCTACACCTTC
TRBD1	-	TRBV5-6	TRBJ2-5	CASSLAGGASIETQYF	TGTGCCAGCAGCTTGGCAGGGGGCGCTTCTATAGAGACCCAGTACTTC
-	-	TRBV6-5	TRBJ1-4	CASSTLRGAAEKLFF	TGTGCCAGCAGTACCCTCCGGGGGGCCGCTGAAAAACTGTTTTTT
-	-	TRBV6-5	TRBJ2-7	CASSYSVERSDEQYF	TGTGCCAGCAGTTACTCTGTCGAGCGGAGCGACGAGCAGTACTTC
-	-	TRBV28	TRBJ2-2	CASIQTRFTGELFF	TGTGCCAGCATTCAGACTAGGTTCACCGGGGAGCTGTTTTTT
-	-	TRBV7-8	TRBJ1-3	CASSAMRVSSGNTIYF	TGTGCCAGCAGCGCCATGAGGGTTAGCTCTGGAAACACCATATATTTT
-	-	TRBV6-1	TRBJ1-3	CASSEPAKPSGNTIYF	TGTGCCAGCAGTGAACCTGCGAAGCCCTCTGGAAACACCATATATTTT
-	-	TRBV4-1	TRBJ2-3	CASSQDRTTLTDTQYF	TGCGCCAGCAGCCAAGATCGGACTACCCTCACAGATACGCAGTATTTT
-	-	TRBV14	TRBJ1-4	CASSLRAVSTNEKLFF	TGTGCCAGCAGCCTGCGGGCGGTATCAACTAATGAAAAACTGTTTTTT
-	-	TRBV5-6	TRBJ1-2	CASSLGGNPSRYTSLYTF	TGTGCCAGCAGCTTGGGCGGGAACCCATCCCGATACACATCGCTATACACCTTC
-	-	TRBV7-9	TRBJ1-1	CASSYRGTGTEAFF	TGTGCCAGCAGCTATCGGGGTACGGGGACTGAAGCTTTCTTT